These 14 T cell receptor beta chains originate from one sample sequenced in a study of T cell changes during pregnancy in multiple sclerosis. Profiling relied on immunoSEQ multiplex PCR, and the TCRdb table lists in-frame clones only, not all of them. The sample holds about 50,000 clones, roughly 91% seen once. The sequencing here drew on CD4+ T cells from peripheral blood mononuclear cells, taken after pregnancy. Receptors originate from a female donor in good health, enrolled as a control in a pregnancy study.

CDR3 in amino acids: CASSGWSGQGNTEAFF. The DNA of the CDR3 is TGTGCCAGCAGTGGGTGGTCCGGACAGGGTAACACTGAAGCTTTCTTT. The rearrangement joins TRBV6-6 to TRBJ1-1, with 8 bases matching TRBD1. Germline CDR1 MNHNY, CDR2 SVGAGI (reference sequence). The CDR3 length is 16 residues. V lost 5 bases to trimming and J lost 2 bases; unmatched junction nucleotides: 10.

CDR3 protein: CASSVGREQFF. As DNA, the CDR3 is TGTGCCAGCAGCGTAGGGAGGGAGCAGTTCTTC. The rearrangement joins TRBV9 to TRBJ2-1; perhaps TRBD2 as D (5 bases). The CDR3 is 11 amino acids. Deletions cut 0 bases from V and 10 bases from J, with 5 bases between. In germline, CDR1 is SGDLS, CDR2 YYNGEE. The entire variable domain, with the rest obtained from reference TRBV9 and TRBJ2-1, is as follows: DSGVTQTPKHLITATGQRVTLRCSPRSGDLSVYWYQQSLDQGLQFLIQYYNGEERAKGNILERFSAQQFPDLHSELNLSSLELGDSALYFCASSVGREQFFGPGTRLTVL.

V is TRBV19 and J is TRBJ2-2; D not certain. This CDR3 contains 13 residues. V lost 6 bases and J 5 bases, leaving 10 bases between the germline ends. Germline V gene data show CDR1 as LNHDA and CDR2 as SQIVND (reference sequence). The CDR3 region is CASSYLGTGELFF. Written as DNA, the CDR3 is TGTGCCAGTAGCTACCTCGGTACCGGGGAGCTGTTTTTT.

The chain combines TRBV7-3 with TRBJ2-1; 13 bases line up with TRBD2. The germline V gene encodes CDR1 SGHTA and CDR2 FQGTGA. This CDR3 is 16 amino acids long. J lost 7 bases, V lost 4 bases, and 7 bases had no gene match. The CDR3 DNA follows: TGTGCCAGCAGCTCCCCAGGACTAGCGGGGGATAATGAGCAGTTCTTC. It encodes CASSSPGLAGDNEQFF.

The gene calls are TRBV28 and TRBJ2-7, with 11 bases matching TRBD2. Trimming took 3 bases from V and 9 from J; bases not matched to a gene: 4. Germline V gene data show CDR1 as MDHEN and CDR2 as SYDVKM. This CDR3 spans 13 amino acids. DNA of the CDR3: TGTGCCAGCAGTTTGGGTAGCGGGAGGGCGCAGTACTTC. This encodes CASSLGSGRAQYF.

This sequence joins TRBV18 and TRBJ2-1, with TRBD2 matching 11 bases. This CDR3 contains 17 residues. The V gene's germline CDR1 is KGHSH and CDR2 LQKENI. The V gene end was trimmed by 2 bases and the J gene end by 3 bases; junction bases not matched to a gene: 6. The CDR3 DNA sequence: TGTGCCAGCTCACCAACCAATAGCGGGAGGGGCTACAATGAGCAGTTCTTC. Translation gives CASSPTNSGRGYNEQFF.

This clone appeared a few times. J is TRBJ2-7 and V is TRBV6-1; TRBD2 is a possible D gene (6 bases). Between the trimmed V and J ends, which lost 3 bases and 2 bases, there was a span of 11 bases. CDR1 and CDR2 (germline): MNHNS, SASEGT. There are 14 residues in the CDR3. The CDR3 loop reads CASSESGVAYEQYF. The CDR3 region has the DNA TGTGCCAGCAGTGAGTCGGGGGTAGCCTACGAGCAGTACTTC.

V gene TRBV14 combines with J gene TRBJ2-1; TRBD2 matches 13 bases. Per the germline V gene, CDR1 is SGHDN and CDR2 is FVKESK. The CDR3 spans 16 residues. Trimming took 4 bases from V and 7 from J; bases not matched to a gene: 7. The CDR3 region is CASSPTGLAGKNEQFF. The DNA of the CDR3 is TGTGCCAGCAGCCCAACGGGACTAGCGGGAAAAAATGAGCAGTTCTTC.

V is TRBV7-2 and J is TRBJ1-2, with D perhaps matching TRBD1 (5 bases). Per germline, CDR1 SGHTA and CDR2 FQGNSA. V lost 5 bases and J lost 3, with 10 bases in between. The CDR3 contains 13 residues. CDR3 in DNA: TGTGCCAGCAGCCGAGACAGAGACTATGGCTACACCTTC. It translates to CASSRDRDYGYTF.

The chain couples TRBV15 to TRBJ2-2; a weak D match, TRBD1 (6 bases). Deletions cut 6 bases from V and 4 bases from J, with 18 bases between. CDR3 size: 16 residues. The germline V gene encodes CDR1 LNHNV and CDR2 YYDKDF (reference sequence). The CDR3 sequence: CATRTGHSVLTGELFF. CDR3 sequence (DNA): TGTGCCACCAGAACGGGACACTCCGTACTCACCGGGGAGCTGTTTTTT. Using reference TRBV15 and TRBJ2-2 for the parts outside the CDR3, the full variable domain is DAMVIQNPRYQVTQFGKPVTLSCSQTLNHNVMYWYQQKSSQAPKLLFHYYDKDFNNEADTPDNFQSRRPNTSFCFLDIRSPGLGDTAMYLCATRTGHSVLTGELFFGEGSRLTVL.

The J gene is TRBJ1-1, the V gene TRBV21-1; the D call TRBD1 from the table was never checked on the DNA. TRBV21-1 corresponds to a pseudogene. This CDR3 contains 12 residues. In DNA form, the CDR3 reads TGTGCCAGCAGCCCAAAGACAGGGACGGCTTTCTTT. Its protein is CASSPKTGTAFF.

The CDR3 is CASSLRDRDYGYTF. Here the CDR3 DNA reads TGTGCCAGCAGCCTCCGGGACAGGGACTATGGCTACACCTTC. This chain joins TRBV16 and TRBJ1-2; the match to TRBD1 covers 9 bases. Germline CDR1 is KGHSY and CDR2 is FQNENV. Trimming cost V 4 bases and J 3 bases; bases outside gene matches: 3. The CDR3 is 14 amino acids.

The chain joins TRBV7-2 to TRBJ1-1; D perhaps matches TRBD1 (6 bases). The CDR3 loop spans 15 amino acids. Germline lookup yields CDR1 SGHTA and CDR2 FQGNSA. The V end lost 5 bases, the J end lost 5 bases, and 18 bases lay between the germline ends. The DNA for the CDR3 is TGTGCCAGCAGCCGTTCCACAGGGTCCCAGACTGAAGCTTTCTTT. Translating gives CASSRSTGSQTEAFF.

V usage is TRBV30 and J usage is TRBJ1-1; a possible D gene is TRBD1 (6 bases). Germline V gene data show CDR1 as GTSNPN and CDR2 as SVGIG (reference sequence). This CDR3 has 13 residues. The V gene lost 1 base and the J gene lost 7 bases, with 13 bases spanning the gap. The CDR3 nucleotides are TGTGCCTGGAGTGCCAGGGGTTTTGGTGAAGCTTTCTTT. This gives the protein CAWSARGFGEAFF.